One and the same sample provided the 4 T cell receptor beta chains below, sequenced in a study of shared clonotypes between healthy human individuals. Clones were sequenced by immunoSEQ multiplex PCR, and TCRdb holds only the in-frame ones, with some missing. The sample includes around 2.1 million clones, 90% to 95% of them seen just once. Positively selected for CCR7, the CD45RO-negative cells used as naive CD8 cells excluded terminally differentiated effector memory CD45RA+ cells. The specimen was naive CD8+ T cells from PBMCs. All receptors derive from a man younger than 30 in good health. Some clones in this sample may be carry-over from other donors' samples.

Details on this clone: Other DNA sequences in the same sample also yield this CDR3. The gene calls are TRBV7-9 and TRBJ2-1, with 11 bases aligning to TRBD2. After removal of 0 bases from V and 7 bases from J, the junction contained 5 bases not matched to a gene. This CDR3 has 16 residues. Germline V gene sequence: CDR1 SEHNR, CDR2 FQNEAQ (reference sequence). CDR3 amino acids: CASSLAGLAGGNEQFF. The DNA of the CDR3 is TGTGCCAGCAGCTTAGCAGGCCTAGCGGGAGGTAATGAGCAGTTCTTC.

The genes are TRBV29-1 and TRBJ1-5, with a tentative D call TRBD1 (6 bases). The CDR3 spans 15 residues. The ends were cut back, 7 bases at V and 2 bases at J, with 18 bases in the middle. Germline CDR1 and CDR2: SQVTM and ANQGSEA. This CDR3 is CSAQVGGVGNQPQHF. The CDR3 DNA sequence: TGCAGCGCCCAAGTGGGGGGCGTTGGCAATCAGCCCCAGCATTTT.

Comments on this clone: The sample contains more than one DNA sequence encoding this CDR3. The J gene is TRBJ2-1, the V gene TRBV27, with TRBD2 as a possible D gene (5 bases). The CDR3 covers 13 residues. Germline V gene sequence: CDR1 MNHEY, CDR2 SMNVEV (reference sequence). Trimming stripped 5 bases from V and 6 bases from J, with 11 bases between. The CDR3, as DNA: TGTGCCAGCAGTCCCTCCCGGGGCAATGAGCAGTTCTTC. This encodes CASSPSRGNEQFF.

J is TRBJ1-2 and V is TRBV7-6; maybe TRBD1 (5 bases). The CDR3 totals 16 residues. In germline, CDR1 is SGHVS, CDR2 FNYEAQ. V was pared by 5 bases and J by 4 bases, with 20 bases between. The CDR3 here is CASSPRGGTDLYGYTF. In DNA form, the CDR3 reads TGTGCCAGCAGCCCTAGGGGCGGGACGGACCTCTATGGCTACACCTTC.